These 30 T cell receptor beta chains came from one sample sequenced in a study of T cell repertoires in cytomegalovirus infection. Each CDR3 protein gets one entry after TCRdb re-called the reads with MiXCR. The table has about 310,000 distinct CDR3 sequences, 15% to 20% seen once. The specimen was PBMCs. The receptors derive from a human donor in good health (CMV status not recorded). Some clones in this sample may be carry-over from other donors' samples.

The chain has TRBV20-1 and TRBJ2-7; unclear D gene. The CDR3 consists of 12 residues. Trimming cost V 3 bases and J 3 bases, with 9 bases left between them. Germline loops: CDR1 DFQATT, CDR2 SNEGSKA (reference sequence). The CDR3 DNA reads as TGCAGTGCTAGTCCCGTGGGCTACGAGCAGTACTTC. Its translation: CSASPVGYEQYF.

The V and J genes are TRBV19 and TRBJ2-1, with no clear D. V was clipped by 5 bases and J by 0 bases, with 8 bases between them. Germline-derived CDR1 and CDR2 are LNHDA and SQIVND (reference sequence). CDR3 length: 14 amino acids. The CDR3 region is CASSGVGSYNEQFF. The CDR3 coding sequence is TGTGCCAGTAGTGGGGTGGGCTCCTACAATGAGCAGTTCTTC.

At least ten counts were recorded for this clonotype. V is TRBV20-1 and J is TRBJ2-7; 7 bases are a match to TRBD2. The CDR3 is 14 residues long. CDR1 and CDR2 (germline): DFQATT, SNEGSKA (reference sequence). J gave up 0 bases and V 3 bases, and 5 bases lay outside the gene matches. In DNA, the CDR3 is TGCAGTGCTAGGTCCTGGGGGGGCTCCTACGAGCAGTACTTC. It codes for CSARSWGGSYEQYF.

J is TRBJ2-2 and V is TRBV12-5, with TRBD1 matching 11 bases. The germline gives CDR1 LGHNT, CDR2 FRNRAP. The CDR3 covers 15 residues. The J segment lost 5 bases and the V segment lost 6 bases, leaving 5 bases of the junction unmatched. The CDR3 DNA reads TGTGCTAGTGGCACCGGGACAGGGGGGACCGGGGAGCTGTTTTTT. It encodes CASGTGTGGTGELFF.

This clonotype occurred many times. The genes are TRBV4-3 and TRBJ1-2, with D perhaps matching TRBD1 (5 bases). V dropped 0 bases and J dropped 3 bases, with 11 bases sitting between them. Per germline, CDR1 LGHNA and CDR2 YSLEER. The CDR3 spans 15 residues. The CDR3 is CASSQDIGGDYGYTF. The CDR3 DNA reads TGCGCCAGCAGCCAAGATATTGGAGGGGACTATGGCTACACCTTC.

This clonotype was seen a handful of times. One junction end does not reproduce the germline sequence, and a read error may be involved. This chain uses TRBV2 with TRBJ1-5, with unresolved D. The CDR3 loop spans 11 amino acids. From germline, CDR1 is SNHLY and CDR2 FYNNEI. DNA for the CDR3: TGTGCTAGCAGTGCCAATCAGCCCCAGCATTTT. This encodes CASSANQPQHF.

This chain joins TRBV12-5 and TRBJ1-1, with 8 nucleotides matching TRBD1. Germline values: CDR1 LGHNT, CDR2 FRNRAP. The CDR3 extends over 17 amino acids. The junction had 8 bases not matched to a gene; V was cut back by 1 base and J by 1 base. For the CDR3, the DNA is TGTGCTAGTGGTTTGGGTCCCGGGACAGGTTCGAACACTGAAGCTTTCTTT. It specifies CASGLGPGTGSNTEAFF.

In this sample, this clonotype turned up many times. The chain combines TRBV4-3 with TRBJ2-6; D gene uncertain. Per the germline V gene, CDR1 is LGHNA and CDR2 is YSLEER. V lost 5 bases and J 4 bases, leaving 6 bases between the germline ends. The length of the CDR3 is 13 residues. In DNA, the CDR3 is TGCGCCAGCAGCTCCTCGGGGGCCAACGTCCTGACTTTC. Its translation is CASSSSGANVLTF.

This clonotype was picked up many times. This chain joins TRBV28 and TRBJ2-3, with D perhaps being TRBD1 or TRBD2 (5 bases each). The CDR3 loop spans 18 amino acids. V lost 2 bases to trimming and J lost 4 bases, with 22 bases between them. CDR1 and CDR2 (germline): MDHEN, SYDVKM. CDR3 nucleotide sequence: TGTGCCAGCAGTTTAGAACCTCTCGGCCGGGACGTATCAGATACGCAGTATTTT. It encodes CASSLEPLGRDVSDTQYF. The complete variable domain, with remaining parts taken from reference TRBV28 and TRBJ2-3, reads DVKVTQSSRYLVKRTGEKVFLECVQDMDHENMFWYRQDPGLGLRLIYFSYDVKMKEKGDIPEGYSVSREKKERFSLILESASTNQTSMYLCASSLEPLGRDVSDTQYFGPGTRLTVL.

This clonotype came up many times. The chain carries TRBV5-5 and TRBJ2-3; a possible D gene is TRBD2 (7 bases). The CDR3 runs 14 residues. Germline loops: CDR1 SGHKS, CDR2 YYEKEE (reference sequence). Trimming removed 4 bases at V and 9 bases at J, with 18 bases between. CDR3 sequence (DNA): TGTGCCAGCAGCCCCACCACCGGGGGGCAAACGCAGTATTTT. This encodes CASSPTTGGQTQYF. The variable domain in full, with the rest retrieved from reference TRBV5-5 and TRBJ2-3, is DAGVTQSPTHLIKTRGQQVTLRCSPISGHKSVSWYQQVLGQGPQFIFQYYEKEERGRGNFPDRFSARQFPNYSSELNVNALLLGDSALYLCASSPTTGGQTQYFGPGTRLTVL.

The chain has TRBV20-1 and TRBJ2-5; the match to TRBD1 covers 8 bases. The CDR3 is 13 amino acids. Germline V gene lookup returns CDR1 DFQATT and CDR2 SNEGSKA (reference sequence). With V trimmed by 6 bases and J by 5 bases, 8 bases remained unmatched. The CDR3 DNA follows: TGCAGTGCAGGCCGGGACAGGCGGGAGACCCAGTACTTC. Its translation is CSAGRDRRETQYF.

V gene TRBV13 combines with J gene TRBJ2-1, with 12 bases that match TRBD1. The V gene's germline CDR1 is PRHDT and CDR2 FYEKMQ (reference sequence). V lost 5 bases, J lost 7 bases, and 9 bases stayed unmatched. The CDR3 length is 16 residues. In nucleotides, the CDR3 is TGTGCCAGCAGCGTAACGGGACAGGGGGCCCGGAATGAGCAGTTCTTC. Protein: CASSVTGQGARNEQFF.

This clonotype was seen only a few times. Here the CDR3 DNA reads TGTGCCAGCGGACTGAACTATAATTCACCCCTCCACTTT. Its protein is CASGLNYNSPLHF. The chain links TRBV2 to TRBJ1-6, with D hard to call. In germline, CDR1 is SNHLY, CDR2 FYNNEI. Trimming shortened V by 8 bases and J by 3 bases, and 8 bases separated the two germline ends. The length of the CDR3 is 13 residues.

The V and J genes are TRBV29-1 and TRBJ1-2; TRBD1 agrees at 11 bases. The CDR3 covers 12 residues. Germline CDR1 is SQVTM and CDR2 is ANQGSEA. J gave up 8 bases and V 6 bases, and 5 bases lay outside the gene matches. The CDR3 sequence is CSVGTGGAGYTF. In nucleotides, the CDR3 is TGCAGCGTCGGGACAGGGGGTGCGGGCTACACCTTC.

There are a few counts of this clonotype. The V gene is TRBV5-1, the J gene TRBJ2-7; D not certain. V lost 5 bases and J lost 2, with 5 bases in between. The CDR3 loop spans 11 amino acids. CDR1 and CDR2 (germline): SGHRS, YFSETQ. The CDR3 DNA follows: TGCGCCAGCAGGGAGACCTACGAGCAGTACTTC. Translation gives CASRETYEQYF. Based on the CDR3 plus reference TRBV5-1 and TRBJ2-7, the full variable domain is KAGVTQTPRYLIKTRGQQVTLSCSPISGHRSVSWYQQTPGQGLQFLFEYFSETQRNKGNFPGRFSGRQFSNSRSEMNVSTLELGDSALYLCASRETYEQYFGPGTRLTVT.

This clonotype was found a few times. V is TRBV4-2 and J is TRBJ1-2; possible D gene TRBD1, 5 bases. V lost 5 bases and J 3 bases, leaving 10 bases between the germline ends. This CDR3 contains 13 residues. Looked up from germline, CDR1 is LGHNA and CDR2 is YNFKEQ. In DNA form, the CDR3 reads TGTGCCAGCAGCGCCTCAGGGTACTATGGCTACACCTTC. This sequence encodes CASSASGYYGYTF.

The chain has TRBV25-1 and TRBJ2-3; D is possibly TRBD1 (5 bases). This CDR3 region has 13 residues. V was cut by 3 bases and J by 3 bases, with 7 bases left in between. Germline CDR1 is MGHDK and CDR2 is SYGVNS. CDR3 sequence (DNA): TGTGCCAGCAGTGAGTCAGGGACAGATACGCAGTATTTT. Translating it yields CASSESGTDTQYF.

CDR3 amino acids: CASRKLAGENEQFF. The CDR3 DNA follows: TGTGCCAGCAGGAAACTAGCGGGGGAGAATGAGCAGTTCTTC. V gene TRBV6-6 combines with J gene TRBJ2-1; 11 bases fit TRBD2. Losses at the gene ends were 6 bases for V and 7 bases for J; bases not matched to a gene: 5. There are 14 residues in the CDR3. The V gene's germline CDR1 is MNHNY and CDR2 SVGAGI (reference sequence).

V and J are TRBV7-3 and TRBJ2-3; TRBD2 agrees at 11 bases. The V gene end was trimmed by 6 bases and the J gene end by 5 bases; junction bases not matched to a gene: 10. Germline V lookup: CDR1 SGHTA, CDR2 FQGTGA. This CDR3 region has 16 residues. Here the CDR3 DNA reads TGTGCCAGCAGTTCAATTAGCGGGGGGGGGGGAGATACGCAGTATTTT. Translation gives CASSSISGGGGDTQYF.

The genes are TRBV20-1 and TRBJ1-2; the match to TRBD1 covers 10 bases. CDR1 and CDR2 from the germline V gene are DFQATT and SNEGSKA (reference sequence). The CDR3 runs to 14 residues. V lost 0 bases, J lost 8 bases, and 6 bases stayed unmatched. The CDR3 region is CSARDGQGVYGYTF. The CDR3 region has the DNA TGCAGTGCTAGAGATGGACAGGGGGTCTACGGCTACACCTTC.

This clonotype was recorded at least ten times. This rearrangement joins TRBV7-6 to TRBJ2-7; 10 bases align to TRBD2. The CDR3 spans 13 residues. V lost 2 bases and J lost 6; bases outside the gene matches: 1. CDR1 SGHVS and CDR2 FNYEAQ come from the germline V gene. The CDR3 loop reads CASSLQRGGEQYF. CDR3 nucleotide sequence: TGTGCCAGCAGCTTACAGCGGGGGGGCGAGCAGTACTTC.

V is TRBV19 and J is TRBJ1-1; D possibly corresponds to TRBD1 (5 bases). This CDR3 is 14 amino acids long. The germline V gene has CDR1 LNHDA and CDR2 SQIVND (reference sequence). V lost 8 bases to trimming and J lost 2 bases, with 15 bases between them. In DNA, the CDR3 is TGTGCCAGTTTACCGGGACGCCTAAACACTGAAGCTTTCTTT. Protein sequence: CASLPGRLNTEAFF.

This clonotype was detected ten times or more. The V call is TRBV7-6, the J call TRBJ2-2, with no clear D. The CDR3 is 16 residues long. The V gene's germline CDR1 is SGHVS and CDR2 FNYEAQ. The V end was cut by 5 bases, the J end by 4 bases, with 17 bases between. CDR3 bases: TGTGCCAGCAGCCCCCTCTCGTATCTCGGCACCGGGGAGCTGTTTTTT. Its translation is CASSPLSYLGTGELFF.

This clonotype was picked up a small number of times. The chain joins TRBV18 to TRBJ1-1, with 8 bases identical to TRBD1. The CDR3 contains 15 residues. Per germline, CDR1 KGHSH and CDR2 LQKENI. J was trimmed by 1 base and V by 4 bases; bases with no gene match: 5. The CDR3 DNA reads TGTGCCAGCTCACTCGGACAGGGCGAGAACACTGAAGCTTTCTTT. It encodes CASSLGQGENTEAFF.

This clonotype was picked up many times. The CDR3 is CASSSDGTPSGEQYF. CDR3 DNA: TGTGCCAGCAGCTCCGACGGGACCCCCTCGGGCGAGCAGTACTTC. This sequence joins TRBV7-2 and TRBJ2-7; D may match TRBD1 or TRBD2 (5 bases each). V was clipped by 4 bases and J by 6 bases, with 19 bases between them. The CDR3 is 15 amino acids. Germline V gene lookup returns CDR1 SGHTA and CDR2 FQGNSA. The whole variable domain, filled in from reference TRBV7-2 and TRBJ2-7, reads GAGVSQSPSNKVTEKGKDVELRCDPISGHTALYWYRQSLGQGLEFLIYFQGNSAPDKSGLPSDRFSAERTGGSVSTLTIQRTQQEDSAVYLCASSSDGTPSGEQYFGPGTRLTVT.

This clonotype was counted a few times. V gene TRBV27 combines with J gene TRBJ2-3, with 10 bases matching TRBD2. Looked up from germline, CDR1 is MNHEY and CDR2 is SMNVEV (reference sequence). There are 16 residues in the CDR3. With V trimmed by 0 bases and J by 0 bases, 0 bases remained unmatched. CDR3 in amino acids: CASSLSTSGSTDTQYF. For the CDR3, the DNA is TGTGCCAGCAGTTTATCGACTAGCGGGAGCACAGATACGCAGTATTTT.

This chain links TRBV4-1 with TRBJ2-7, with unresolved D. CDR1 is MGHRA, CDR2 YSYEKL, per germline. CDR3 length equals 15 residues. V dropped 1 base and J dropped 1 base, with 11 bases sitting between them. CDR3 region: CASSQGSAESYEQYF. In DNA, the CDR3 is TGCGCCAGCAGCCAAGGGTCCGCTGAATCCTACGAGCAGTACTTC.

This clonotype was counted at least ten times. This rearrangement joins TRBV6-2 or TRBV6-3 to TRBJ1-1; no clear D. V shed 6 bases and J shed 1 base, with 9 bases lying between them. The CDR3 is 13 residues long. The germline CDR1 and CDR2 sequences are MNHEY and SVGEGT. This chain's CDR3 is CASSFTGNTEAFF. The CDR3 region has the DNA TGTGCCAGCAGCTTTACGGGGAACACTGAAGCTTTCTTT.

This clonotype appeared many times. The chain couples TRBV6-1 to TRBJ2-5; 8 positions match TRBD1. V gave up 7 bases and J gave up 3 bases; unmatched junction bases: 4. This CDR3 is built from 13 residues. Germline assignment: CDR1 MNHNS and CDR2 SASEGT. The CDR3 is CASTPTGEETQYF. In DNA form, the CDR3 reads TGTGCCAGCACCCCGACAGGGGAAGAGACCCAGTACTTC.

This clonotype was seen ten or more times. The rearrangement joins TRBV12-3 or TRBV12-4 to TRBJ1-2; the D gene is possibly TRBD1 (5 bases). The V gene lost 2 bases and the J gene lost 8 bases, with 15 bases spanning the gap. CDR3 length equals 14 residues. This CDR3 reads CASSLRGRDPGYTF. The DNA for the CDR3 is TGTGCCAGCAGTTTACGGGGCAGGGATCCGGGCTACACCTTC.